The 20 T cell receptor beta chains in this list originate from one sample, sequenced in a study of control samples from healthy donors and cancer patients. Profiling relied on immunoSEQ multiplex PCR, and the TCRdb table lists in-frame clones only, not all of them. Altogether approximately 150,000 clones are present, around 90% being singletons, with the ten largest covering 0.65% to 0.75%. The material sequenced was blood. The receptors stem from a woman in her thirties in good health.

The chain recombines TRBV3-1 (or the pseudogene TRBV3-2) with TRBJ2-1; 11 bases are shared with TRBD2. CDR3 length: 13 residues. The germline V gene has CDR1 LGHDT and CDR2 YNNKEL (reference sequence). Trimming removed 4 bases from V and 7 bases from J; junction bases left unmatched: 0. DNA of the CDR3: TGTGCCAGCAGCCGGACTAGCGGGAATGAGCAGTTCTTC. Amino acids: CASSRTSGNEQFF.

This chain connects TRBV12-5 to TRBJ2-1; 10 bases line up with TRBD2. CDR3 length: 24 amino acids. V was clipped by 3 bases and J by 7 bases; unmatched bases: 33. The germline CDR1 and CDR2 sequences are LGHNT and FRNRAP. The DNA for the CDR3 is TGTGCTAGTGGTTTTGCTAAGACGGGTCTCCAAATTACAGCGGGAGGGCCGGTTTTAAATGAGCAGTTCTTC. Translation gives CASGFAKTGLQITAGGPVLNEQFF.

This chain joins TRBV9 and TRBJ2-1, with a possible D match to TRBD1 (7 bases). V shed 0 bases and J shed 10 bases, with 17 bases lying between them. Per the germline V gene, CDR1 is SGDLS and CDR2 is YYNGEE. The CDR3 loop spans 15 amino acids. CDR3 sequence (DNA): TGTGCCAGCAGCGTAGAGTTGGAGGGGGCAGGGGAGCAGTTCTTC. It specifies CASSVELEGAGEQFF.

The chain joins TRBV10-3 to TRBJ2-1, with TRBD2 identical over 10 bases. The CDR3 is 13 amino acids. The V segment lost 8 bases and the J segment 9 bases; nucleotides outside the gene matches: 7. CDR1 is ENHRY and CDR2 is SYGVKD in the germline V gene. DNA for the CDR3: TGTGCCATCCTGGAAGCGGGAGGGACTGAGCAGTTCTTC. Translated, it gives CAILEAGGTEQFF.

This chain uses TRBV3-1 (or the pseudogene TRBV3-2) with TRBJ2-5; no clear D gene. This CDR3 has 11 amino acids. With 4 bases removed from V and 3 bases from J, the gap between germline ends came to 3 bases. From germline, CDR1 is LGHDT and CDR2 YNNKEL (reference sequence). The CDR3 sequence: CASSPKETQYF. The CDR3, as DNA: TGTGCCAGCAGCCCCAAAGAGACCCAGTACTTC.

The rearrangement joins TRBV5-1 to TRBJ2-7; 9 bases align to TRBD2. The V gene end was trimmed by 0 bases and the J gene end by 3 bases; junction bases not matched to a gene: 4. CDR3 length: 15 amino acids. Germline CDR1 is SGHRS and CDR2 is YFSETQ. CDR3 in DNA: TGCGCCAGCAGCTTGGGCTCTAGCGGGATCTACGAGCAGTACTTC. Encoded protein: CASSLGSSGIYEQYF.

The chain carries TRBV5-6 and TRBJ1-1; D ambiguous. Between the trimmed V and J ends, which lost 5 bases and 9 bases, there was a span of 23 bases. This CDR3 is 15 amino acids long. CDR1 and CDR2 from the germline V gene are SGHDT and YYEEEE. The CDR3: CASSLPLVRDFQAFF. The CDR3 DNA sequence: TGTGCCAGCAGTCTTCCGTTGGTTCGAGACTTCCAAGCTTTCTTT.

The chain uses TRBV19 and TRBJ1-2; D is ambiguous. Trimming removed 1 base from V and 8 bases from J, with 5 bases in between. The CDR3 length is 11 residues. Per germline, CDR1 LNHDA and CDR2 SQIVND (reference sequence). CDR3 region: CASSIAQGYTF. The CDR3 region has the DNA TGTGCCAGTAGTATAGCGCAAGGCTACACCTTC.

This chain links TRBV6-5 with TRBJ2-3, with D tentatively TRBD2 (6 bases). The length of the CDR3 is 14 residues. Germline CDR1 MNHEY, CDR2 SVGAGI. Trimming pared 2 bases from V and 2 bases from J, leaving 8 bases between. The CDR3 loop is CASSYREVTDTQYF. The CDR3 DNA sequence: TGTGCCAGCAGTTACAGGGAGGTCACAGATACGCAGTATTTT.

The rearrangement joins TRBV29-1 to TRBJ2-5, with D uncertain. The CDR3 is made up of 15 amino acids. Looked up from germline, CDR1 is SQVTM and CDR2 is ANQGSEA. Trimming removed 0 bases from V and 4 bases from J, with 15 bases in between. Here the CDR3 reads CSVEDGGVLRETQYF. As DNA, the CDR3 is TGCAGCGTTGAAGACGGTGGGGTTTTGCGAGAGACCCAGTACTTC.

J is TRBJ2-2 and V is TRBV4-2; 8 nucleotides line up with TRBD1. Germline CDR1 is LGHNA and CDR2 is YNFKEQ. The CDR3 spans 17 residues. V dropped 1 base and J dropped 4; count of bases not matched to a gene: 8. The CDR3 spells CASSQGSPDRGTGELFF. The CDR3 DNA is TGTGCCAGCAGCCAAGGTAGTCCCGACAGGGGCACCGGGGAGCTGTTTTTT.

The rearrangement joins TRBV29-1 to TRBJ2-1; 10 bases are shared with TRBD2. The CDR3 length is 15 residues. V lost 4 bases and J lost 10; bases outside the gene matches: 13. Germline CDR1 reads SQVTM; CDR2 reads ANQGSEA. In DNA, the CDR3 is TGCAGCGTTGGCCGGGGACTAGCGACTCCTGGGGAGCAGTTCTTC. It codes for CSVGRGLATPGEQFF.

This clone was detected once. CDR3: CASSGDSLPSDTQYF. CDR3 coding DNA: TGTGCCAGCAGCGGGGACAGCCTACCATCAGATACGCAGTATTTT. The chain carries TRBV9 and TRBJ2-3; 7 bases line up with TRBD1. The germline V gene has CDR1 SGDLS and CDR2 YYNGEE. V was pared by 3 bases and J by 4 bases, with 8 bases of the junction left unmatched. This CDR3 is 15 amino acids long. Full variable domain (rest looked up from reference TRBV9 and TRBJ2-3): DSGVTQTPKHLITATGQRVTLRCSPRSGDLSVYWYQQSLDQGLQFLIQYYNGEERAKGNILERFSAQQFPDLHSELNLSSLELGDSALYFCASSGDSLPSDTQYFGPGTRLTVL.

The chain combines TRBV7-2 with TRBJ2-7; D is possibly TRBD1 or TRBD2 (6 bases each). The CDR3 has 12 amino acids. CDR1 and CDR2 from the germline V gene are SGHTA and FQGNSA. V was shortened by 3 bases and J by 6 bases, with 9 bases between the two germline ends. CDR3: CASSFGGGEQYF. The CDR3 nucleotides are TGTGCCAGCAGCTTCGGGGGCGGCGAGCAGTACTTC.

The DNA of the CDR3 is TGTGCCAGCAGCCAAGAGACTAGCGGGAGCACCTACGAGCAGTACTTC. It yields the protein CASSQETSGSTYEQYF. This chain links TRBV3-1 (or the pseudogene TRBV3-2) with TRBJ2-7; 12 nucleotides agree with TRBD2. J gave up 2 bases and V 0 bases, and 2 bases lay outside the gene matches. Germline V lookup: CDR1 LGHDT, CDR2 YNNKEL (reference sequence). This CDR3 is built from 16 residues.

The rearrangement links TRBV6-6 to TRBJ1-4; the D is unclear. CDR1 and CDR2 from the germline V gene are MNHNY and SVGAGI (reference sequence). CDR3 size: 15 residues. Trimming took off 4 bases at V and 6 bases at J, with 15 bases between the two ends. For the CDR3, the DNA is TGTGCCAGCAGTTCCCGGGGAGTGGGAGATGAAAAACTGTTTTTT. As protein: CASSSRGVGDEKLFF.

The CDR3 sequence is CASSFGTSGRAGEQYF. CDR3 bases: TGTGCCAGCAGCTTCGGGACTAGCGGGAGGGCCGGGGAGCAGTACTTC. The V call is TRBV7-6, the J call TRBJ2-7; 16 bases match TRBD2. The junction had 6 bases not matched to a gene; V was cut back by 3 bases and J by 7 bases. The germline gives CDR1 SGHVS, CDR2 FNYEAQ. The CDR3 sequence is 16 residues long.

The chain uses TRBV12-3 or TRBV12-4 and TRBJ1-5; unclear D gene. Trimming pared 11 bases from V and 7 bases from J, leaving 15 bases between. The CDR3 totals 12 residues. The CDR3 bases are TGTGCCTCCTCGGGGAGCAGACAGCCCCAGCATTTT. It translates to CASSGSRQPQHF.

This rearrangement joins TRBV18 to TRBJ1-1; TRBD1 might be the D (5 bases). Germline V gene sequence: CDR1 KGHSH, CDR2 LQKENI. V dropped 4 bases and J dropped 0 bases, with 18 bases sitting between them. The CDR3 is made up of 17 amino acids. The CDR3 protein is CASSHGAGYALNTEAFF. CDR3 bases: TGTGCCAGCTCACACGGGGCGGGCTACGCGCTGAACACTGAAGCTTTCTTT.

The J gene is TRBJ1-2, the V gene TRBV6-5, with a tentative D call TRBD1 (6 bases). Germline CDR1 reads MNHEY; CDR2 reads SVGAGI. The length of the CDR3 is 14 residues. Trimming shortened V by 7 bases and J by 4 bases, and 16 bases separated the two germline ends. The CDR3 nucleotides read TGTGCCAGCATCAAACGGGGGGGGGCCTATGGCTACACCTTC. Protein: CASIKRGGAYGYTF.